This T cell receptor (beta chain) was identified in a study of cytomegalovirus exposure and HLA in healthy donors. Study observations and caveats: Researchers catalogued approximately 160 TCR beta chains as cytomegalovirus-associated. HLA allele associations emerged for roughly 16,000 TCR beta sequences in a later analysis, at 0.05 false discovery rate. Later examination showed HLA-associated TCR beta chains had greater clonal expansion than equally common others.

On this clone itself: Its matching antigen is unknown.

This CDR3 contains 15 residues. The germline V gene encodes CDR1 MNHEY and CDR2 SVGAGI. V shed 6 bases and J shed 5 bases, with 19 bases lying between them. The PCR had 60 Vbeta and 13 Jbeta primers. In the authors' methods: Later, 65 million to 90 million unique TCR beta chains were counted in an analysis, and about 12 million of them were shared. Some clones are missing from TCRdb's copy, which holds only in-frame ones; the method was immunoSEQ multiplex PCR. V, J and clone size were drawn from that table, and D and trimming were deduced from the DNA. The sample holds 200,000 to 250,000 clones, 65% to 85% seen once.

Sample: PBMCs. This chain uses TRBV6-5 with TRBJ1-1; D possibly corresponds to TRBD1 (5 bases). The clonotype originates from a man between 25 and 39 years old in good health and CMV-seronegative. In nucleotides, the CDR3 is TGTGCCAGCAGCTCACTAGCGGGGCGGAGAACTGAAGCTTTCTTT. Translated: CASSSLAGRRTEAFF.